Listed below are T cell receptor beta chains from one sample, sequenced in a study of T-cell memory formation after mild COVID-19. One entry per CDR3 protein, called by TCRdb with MiXCR from the 5' RACE reads. This table holds 450,000 to 700,000 distinct CDR3 sequences, roughly 18% found once. Sequenced input: PBMCs or a T cell subset sorted from them (not recorded which). The source of these receptors is an adult woman who had mild COVID-19 (a few samples of this study predate the infection). Cell type and time point are not known. Both conserved end residues are part of each CDR3. Each record gives: clone size, D gene, V gene, J gene, CDR3 DNA, CDR3 protein. The D gene is left open where the match is weak. Expanded clones get a size class; other rows say once, few or many, or leave the size out.

>.|TRBD1|TRBV12-3/TRBV12-4|TRBJ2-1
TGTGCCAGCACCCTCCCAGGGGGCGCCTACAATGAGCAGTTCTTC
CASTLPGGAYNEQFF
>.|TRBD1|TRBV10-3|TRBJ2-7
TGTGCCATCGGTCAGGGGACAGGCTTATTCTACGAGCAGTACTTC
CAIGQGTGLFYEQYF
>.|.|TRBV6-5|TRBJ2-7
TGTGCCAGCAGTCAGGCAGGGGCTGGCGAGCAGTACTTC
CASSQAGAGEQYF
>few|.|TRBV24-1|TRBJ1-2
TGTGCCACCAGTGAAGCCGCTAACTATGGCTACACCTTC
CATSEAANYGYTF
>.|TRBD2|TRBV7-2|TRBJ2-2
TGTGCCAGCAGCTTAGGGCCTAGCAGGTGGCGGGGGGCAACCGGGGAGCTGTTTTTT
CASSLGPSRWRGATGELFF
>few|.|TRBV12-3/TRBV12-4|TRBJ2-1
TGTGCCAGCAGTTCCTACGGTTACGGGTCCTACAATGAGCAGTTCTTC
CASSSYGYGSYNEQFF
>few|.|TRBV3-2|TRBJ2-4
TGTGCCAGCAGCCCAGGGATCAGCGGGAGGGCCAAAAACATTCAGTACTTC
CASSPGISGRAKNIQYF
>.|.|TRBV20-1|TRBJ2-1
TGCAGTGCCACGGGGGGCCTCGGTATTTTGTTCTTC
CSATGGLGILFF
>many|.|TRBV12-3/TRBV12-4|TRBJ1-5
TGTGCCAGCAGCGTCCGTGGGAATGGCAATCAGCCCCAGCATTTT
CASSVRGNGNQPQHF
>.|TRBD2|TRBV27|TRBJ2-7
TGTGCCACCCGCAGACCGGGACTAGCGGGGGGGCGGAGCTCCTACGAGCAGTACTTC
CATRRPGLAGGRSSYEQYF
>few|TRBD2|TRBV4-1|TRBJ2-1
TGCGCCAGCAGCCAAACCTTGGCGGGAGGGCGGCACAATGAGCAGTTCTTC
CASSQTLAGGRHNEQFF
>many|.|TRBV29-1|TRBJ2-3
TGCAGCGTTGTGATAGATACGCAGTATTTT
CSVVIDTQYF
>few|TRBD2|TRBV5-1|TRBJ2-3
TGCGCCAGCAGCATATCTAGCGGGAACACAGATACGCAGTATTTT
CASSISSGNTDTQYF
>.|.|TRBV11-3|TRBJ2-7
TGTGCCAGCAGCCCCCAAGTAGCATCTAGGGCCGAGCAGTACTTC
CASSPQVASRAEQYF
>many|.|TRBV4-1|TRBJ2-5
TGCGCCAGCAGGGGGGTCGGAGAGACCCAGTACTTC
CASRGVGETQYF
>.|TRBD1|TRBV4-1|TRBJ2-5
TGCGCCAGCAGCCAAGTAAGGGGGCGCGAGACCCAGTACTTC
CASSQVRGRETQYF
>.|TRBD1|TRBV20-1|TRBJ2-1
TGCAGTGCCTATTCGACAGGGGTGGGTGAGCAGTTCTTC
CSAYSTGVGEQFF
>.|TRBD2|TRBV7-2|TRBJ2-3
TGTGCCAGCAGCTTAGGCGCCAGTAGGCTTAGCGGGAGTTTGGCAGATACGCAGTATTTT
CASSLGASRLSGSLADTQYF
>few|.|TRBV20-1|TRBJ2-7
TGCAGTGCTTGGGGAAGGGGGTATACCTACGAGCAGTACTTC
CSAWGRGYTYEQYF
>.|.|TRBV27|TRBJ2-1
TGTGCCAGCACCTCAGGGCCATATTCTGAGCAGTTCTTC
CASTSGPYSEQFF